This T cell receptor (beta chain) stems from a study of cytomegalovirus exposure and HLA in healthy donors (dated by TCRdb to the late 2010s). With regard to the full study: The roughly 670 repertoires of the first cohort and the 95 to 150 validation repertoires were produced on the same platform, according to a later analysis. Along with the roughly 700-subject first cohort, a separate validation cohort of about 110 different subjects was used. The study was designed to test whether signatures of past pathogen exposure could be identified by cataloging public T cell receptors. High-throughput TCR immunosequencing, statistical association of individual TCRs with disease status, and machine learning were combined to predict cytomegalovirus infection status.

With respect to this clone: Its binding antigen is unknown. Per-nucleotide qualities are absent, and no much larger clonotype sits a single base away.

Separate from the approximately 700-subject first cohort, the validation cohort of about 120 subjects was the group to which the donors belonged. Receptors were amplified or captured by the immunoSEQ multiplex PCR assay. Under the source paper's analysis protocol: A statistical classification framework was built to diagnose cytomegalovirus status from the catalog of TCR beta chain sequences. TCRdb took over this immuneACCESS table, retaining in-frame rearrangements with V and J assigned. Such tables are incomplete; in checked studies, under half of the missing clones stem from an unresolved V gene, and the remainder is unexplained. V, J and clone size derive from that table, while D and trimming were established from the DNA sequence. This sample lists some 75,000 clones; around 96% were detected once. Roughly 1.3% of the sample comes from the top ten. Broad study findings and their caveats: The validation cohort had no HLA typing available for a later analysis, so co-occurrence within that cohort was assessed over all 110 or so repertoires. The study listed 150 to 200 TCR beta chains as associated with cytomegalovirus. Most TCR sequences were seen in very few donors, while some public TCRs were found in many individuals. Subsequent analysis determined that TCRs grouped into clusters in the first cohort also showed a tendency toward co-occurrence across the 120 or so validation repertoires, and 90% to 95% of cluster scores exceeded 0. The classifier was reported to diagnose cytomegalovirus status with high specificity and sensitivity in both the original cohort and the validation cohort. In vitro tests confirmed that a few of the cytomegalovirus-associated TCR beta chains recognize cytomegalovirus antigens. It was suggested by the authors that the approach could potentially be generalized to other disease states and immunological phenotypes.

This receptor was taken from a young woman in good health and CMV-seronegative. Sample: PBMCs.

CDR3 reads: CSVDGGGLEQYF. At the DNA level, the sequence is TGCAGCGTTGATGGTGGCGGGCTCGAGCAGTACTTC. In this chain, TRBV29-1 is recombined with TRBJ2-7; a tentative D call is TRBD2 (5 bases match). The cysteine opens and the phenylalanine closes a CDR3 of 12 amino acids. Only CDR3 DNA remains: 36 bases, in frame from the first base. Reading the germline V gene gives CDR1 SQVTM and CDR2 ANQGSEA. V is clipped by 3 bases and J by 6 bases, and the sequence between their germline boundaries is 12 bases long.